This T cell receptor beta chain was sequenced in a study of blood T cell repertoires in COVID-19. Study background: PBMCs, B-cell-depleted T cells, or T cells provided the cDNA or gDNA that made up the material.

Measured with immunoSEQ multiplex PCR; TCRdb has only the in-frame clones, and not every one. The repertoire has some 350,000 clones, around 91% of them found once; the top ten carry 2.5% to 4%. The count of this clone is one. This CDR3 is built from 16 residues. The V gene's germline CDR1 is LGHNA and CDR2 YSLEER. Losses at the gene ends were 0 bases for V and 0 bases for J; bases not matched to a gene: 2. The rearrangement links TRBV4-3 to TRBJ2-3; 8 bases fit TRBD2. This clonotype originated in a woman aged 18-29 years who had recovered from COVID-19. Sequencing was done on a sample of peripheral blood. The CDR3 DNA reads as TGCGCCAGCAGCCAAGAGTCTAGCGGGAGCACAGATACGCAGTATTTT. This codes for CASSQESSGSTDTQYF.